Listed here are 13 T cell receptor beta chains from one sample, sequenced in a study of T cells in Graves' hyperthyroidism and ophthalmopathy. The CDR3 regions of TCR beta were amplified from RNA transcripts. The HTBI set primed first-round TCR CDR3 RT-PCR. TCRdb reprocessed the multiplex PCR reads via MiXCR and lists one record per CDR3 protein. The sample holds around 580,000 distinct CDR3 sequences; under 60% are singletons and the top ten take around 8%. Sequenced sample: peripheral blood or thyroid tissue (not recorded which). Source of these receptors: a woman aged 18-29 years with Graves' hyperthyroidism.

This chain joins TRBV6-1 and TRBJ1-1, with 10 bases matching TRBD1. This CDR3 is built from 15 residues. CDR1 is MNHNS, CDR2 SASEGT, per germline. With 5 bases clipped from V and 0 bases from J, the junction kept 3 bases outside the gene matches. The CDR3, as DNA: TGTGCCAGCAGTAGGACAGGGGGGGTGAACACTGAAGCTTTCTTT. Amino acids: CASSRTGGVNTEAFF.

This clonotype has at least ten counts. The chain is built from TRBV5-1 and TRBJ1-3; D is uncertain. V shed 5 bases and J shed 0 bases, with 3 bases lying between them. Germline loops: CDR1 SGHRS, CDR2 YFSETQ. The CDR3 length is 12 residues. The CDR3 DNA reads as TGCGCCAGCAGGGGCTCTGGAAACACCATATATTTT. Translated, it gives CASRGSGNTIYF.

The rearrangement links TRBV9 to TRBJ1-2; the D is unclear. V was clipped by 0 bases and J by 4 bases, with 13 bases between them. CDR3 size: 15 residues. CDR1 is SGDLS, CDR2 YYNGEE, per germline. The CDR3: CASSVADTGFYGYTF. Written as DNA, the CDR3 is TGTGCCAGCAGCGTAGCTGATACGGGGTTCTATGGCTACACCTTC.

This clonotype has a count of ten or more. This rearrangement joins TRBV7-8 to TRBJ1-6; tentatively, D is TRBD1 (6 bases). Per the germline V gene, CDR1 is SGHVS and CDR2 is FQNEAQ. The CDR3 runs to 15 residues. V was cut by 8 bases and J by 7 bases, with 18 bases left in between. CDR3 sequence: CASRHGGAKNSPLHF. CDR3 sequence (DNA): TGTGCCAGCCGGCACGGGGGGGCGAAGAATTCACCCCTCCACTTT.

In this sample, this clonotype turned up many times. The V gene is TRBV7-9, the J gene TRBJ1-1, with TRBD1 as a possible D gene (5 bases). This CDR3 spans 14 amino acids. Trimming pared 3 bases from V and 1 base from J, leaving 9 bases between. The germline gives CDR1 SEHNR, CDR2 FQNEAQ (reference sequence). The CDR3 here is CASSFSDRNTEAFF. The CDR3, as DNA: TGTGCCAGCAGCTTTAGCGACAGGAACACTGAAGCTTTCTTT.

This clonotype was detected ten times or more. The chain recombines TRBV15 with TRBJ2-3, with D maybe TRBD1 (7 bases). Deletions cut 11 bases from V and 0 bases from J, with 15 bases between. The CDR3 loop spans 14 amino acids. In germline, CDR1 is LNHNV, CDR2 YYDKDF (reference sequence). CDR3 coding DNA: TGTGCCGTCGGCAGGGGGGAAAGCACAGATACGCAGTATTTT. Protein product: CAVGRGESTDTQYF.

DNA for the CDR3: TGTGCCAGCAGCGTGAATGGGGCTCGTGGGGTCTACGAGCAGTACTTC. Its protein is CASSVNGARGVYEQYF. The chain recombines TRBV9 with TRBJ2-7; TRBD1 is a possible D gene (5 bases). Trimming left V 2 bases short and J 3 bases short, with 18 bases between. This CDR3 is built from 16 residues. Germline V gene lookup returns CDR1 SGDLS and CDR2 YYNGEE.

This clonotype has a handful of counts. The chain employs TRBV5-6 and TRBJ2-7; TRBD2 agrees at 11 bases. Germline V gives CDR1 SGHDT, CDR2 YYEEEE. This CDR3 has 16 amino acids. The J segment lost 0 bases and the V segment lost 4 bases, leaving 6 bases of the junction unmatched. This CDR3 reads CASSTGLAGISYEQYF. Here the CDR3 DNA reads TGTGCCAGCAGCACAGGACTAGCGGGTATCTCCTACGAGCAGTACTTC.

V is TRBV2 and J is TRBJ2-1; a possible D gene is TRBD2 (6 bases). Germline-derived CDR1 and CDR2 are SNHLY and FYNNEI. The CDR3 totals 15 residues. V lost 9 bases and J 6 bases, leaving 21 bases between the germline ends. The CDR3 nucleotides read TGTGCCAGTAAGCAGGAGAGACTTAGCGGCAATGAGCAGTTCTTC. It codes for CASKQERLSGNEQFF.

J is TRBJ2-7 and V is TRBV7-2, with TRBD2 identical over 9 bases. The CDR3 is 17 amino acids. CDR1 and CDR2 from the germline V gene are SGHTA and FQGNSA. The V gene end was trimmed by 6 bases and the J gene end by 3 bases; junction bases not matched to a gene: 15. CDR3 protein: CASSFTLVSGSIYEQYF. CDR3 DNA: TGTGCCAGCAGTTTTACCTTGGTTAGCGGGAGTATCTACGAGCAGTACTTC.

DNA for the CDR3: TGTGCCAGCAGCTCCCGGACAGGGGTGAGCACTGAAGCTTTCTTT. Its protein is CASSSRTGVSTEAFF. V gene TRBV5-4 combines with J gene TRBJ1-1; 9 bases fit TRBD1. The germline V gene has CDR1 SGHNT and CDR2 YYREEE (reference sequence). Trimming took 3 bases from V and 4 from J; bases not matched to a gene: 7. The length of the CDR3 is 15 residues.

Points on this clonotype: The CDR3 does not close with the conserved phenylalanine or tryptophan, likely indicating a read error. The chain combines TRBV7-7 with TRBJ2-5; 7 bases are a match to TRBD2. The CDR3 covers 15 residues. Germline CDR1 is SSHAT and CDR2 is FNYEAQ (reference sequence). The CDR3 coding sequence is TGTGCTAGCAGCTTCGGACTAGGCGCGGGGGATACGCAGTACTTA. Translating it yields CASSFGLGAGDTQYL.

This chain joins TRBV7-9 and TRBJ1-1; D remains unclear. The CDR3 runs 12 residues. The V and J ends lost 4 bases and 10 bases respectively, with 13 bases between them. CDR1 and CDR2 (germline): SEHNR, FQNEAQ (reference sequence). CDR3 loop: CASSYSGVGAFF. CDR3 DNA: TGTGCCAGCAGCTATAGCGGAGTGGGAGCTTTCTTT.